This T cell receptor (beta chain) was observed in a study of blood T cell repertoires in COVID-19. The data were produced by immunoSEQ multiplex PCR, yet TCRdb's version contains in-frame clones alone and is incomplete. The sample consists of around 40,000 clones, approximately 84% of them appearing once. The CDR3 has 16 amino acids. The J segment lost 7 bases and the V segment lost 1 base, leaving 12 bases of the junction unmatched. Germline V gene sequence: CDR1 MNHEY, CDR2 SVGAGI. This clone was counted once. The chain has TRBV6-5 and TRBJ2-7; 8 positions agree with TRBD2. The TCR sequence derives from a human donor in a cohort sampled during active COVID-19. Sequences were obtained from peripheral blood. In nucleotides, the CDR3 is TGTGCCAGCAGTTACTTAACTAGCGGCATGAGGGGGGAGCAGTACTTC. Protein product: CASSYLTSGMRGEQYF.